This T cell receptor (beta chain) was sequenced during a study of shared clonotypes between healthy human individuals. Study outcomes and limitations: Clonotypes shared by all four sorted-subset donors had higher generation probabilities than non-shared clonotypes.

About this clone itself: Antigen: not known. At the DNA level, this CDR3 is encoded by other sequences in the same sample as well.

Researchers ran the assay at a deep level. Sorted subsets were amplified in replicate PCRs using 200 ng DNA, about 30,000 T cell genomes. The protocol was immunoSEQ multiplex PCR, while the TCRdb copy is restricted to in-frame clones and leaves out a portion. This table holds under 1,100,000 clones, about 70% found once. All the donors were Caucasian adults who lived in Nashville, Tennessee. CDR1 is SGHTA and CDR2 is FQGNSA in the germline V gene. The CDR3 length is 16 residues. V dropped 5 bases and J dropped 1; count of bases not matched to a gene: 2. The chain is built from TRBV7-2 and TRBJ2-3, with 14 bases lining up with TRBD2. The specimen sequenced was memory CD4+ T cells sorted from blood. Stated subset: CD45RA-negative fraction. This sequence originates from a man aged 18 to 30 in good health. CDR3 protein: CASSTGLAGGTDTQYF. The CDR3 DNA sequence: TGTGCCAGCAGCACGGGACTAGCGGGAGGCACAGATACGCAGTATTTT.